This TCR beta chain was identified during a study of blood T cell repertoires in COVID-19. Study-level background: Specimens from acute and convalescent COVID-19 originated in the United States, Italy and Spain. T cells, B-cell-depleted T cells, or PBMCs supplied cDNA or gDNA.

As processed by the authors: Cell counts per sample came from amplifying reference gene primers. The method was immunoSEQ multiplex PCR; TCRdb's version includes in-frame clones alone and lacks a portion of them. V and J calls and clone size are given by that table; D and trimming were obtained from the DNA. The data contain over 75,000 clones, 70% to 85% of them singletons. Germline CDR1 and CDR2: SGDLS and YYNGEE. The CDR3 covers 16 residues. The J segment lost 2 bases and the V segment lost 7 bases, leaving 11 bases of the junction unmatched. This chain uses TRBV9 with TRBJ2-2; the match to TRBD2 covers 7 bases. The clonotype was recovered from a man between 65 and 85 years old with acute or convalescent COVID-19. The specimen was peripheral blood. The CDR3 DNA follows: TGTGCCAGCGCCGGGGAGGGAGGCCGTAACACCGGGGAGCTGTTTTTT. This translates into CASAGEGGRNTGELFF.